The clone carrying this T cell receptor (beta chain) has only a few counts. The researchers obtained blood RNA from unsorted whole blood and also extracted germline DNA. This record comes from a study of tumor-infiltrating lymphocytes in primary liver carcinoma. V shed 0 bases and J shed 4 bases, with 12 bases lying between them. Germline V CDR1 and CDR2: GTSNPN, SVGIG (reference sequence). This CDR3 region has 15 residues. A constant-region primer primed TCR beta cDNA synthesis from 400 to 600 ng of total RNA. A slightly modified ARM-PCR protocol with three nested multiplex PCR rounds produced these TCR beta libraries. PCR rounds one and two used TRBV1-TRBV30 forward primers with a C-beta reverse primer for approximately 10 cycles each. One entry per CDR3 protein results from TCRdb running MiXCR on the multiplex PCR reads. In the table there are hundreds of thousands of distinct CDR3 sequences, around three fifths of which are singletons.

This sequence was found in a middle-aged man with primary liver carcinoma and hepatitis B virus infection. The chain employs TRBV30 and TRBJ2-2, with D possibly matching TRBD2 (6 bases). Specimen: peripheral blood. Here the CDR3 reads CAWSVPDYPTGELFF. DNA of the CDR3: TGTGCCTGGAGTGTACCGGACTACCCCACCGGGGAGCTGTTTTTT. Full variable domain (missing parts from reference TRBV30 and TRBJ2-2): SQTIHQWPATLVQPVGSPLSLECTVEGTSNPNLYWYRQAAGRGLQLLFYSVGIGQISSEVPQNLSASRPQDRQFILSSKKLLLSDSGFYLCAWSVPDYPTGELFFGEGSRLTVL.